These 23 T cell receptor beta chains share one sample of origin, sequenced in a study of shared clonotypes between healthy human individuals. Assay used: immunoSEQ multiplex PCR; TCRdb lists only in-frame clones, some missing. The data show approximately 2.5 million clones, more than 85% seen once. Sequencing input: naive CD4+ T cells from PBMCs. Subset described: CD45RA+ positively selected. These receptors were taken from a man younger than 30 in good health. Some clones in this sample may be carry-over from other donors' samples.

The chain joins TRBV27 to TRBJ1-1; 7 nucleotides agree with TRBD1. The V and J ends lost 6 bases and 11 bases, in that order; junction bases with no gene match: 12. Germline V gene lookup returns CDR1 MNHEY and CDR2 SMNVEV (reference sequence). This CDR3 is built from 13 residues. The CDR3 spells CASRITREGAAFF. The CDR3 nucleotides are TGTGCCAGCAGGATCACTCGGGAGGGGGCGGCTTTCTTT.

With respect to this clone: Within the sample, other DNA sequences also encode this same CDR3. The chain combines TRBV9 with TRBJ2-5; no clear D gene. The germline V gene encodes CDR1 SGDLS and CDR2 YYNGEE. Trimming stripped 0 bases from V and 0 bases from J, with 0 bases between. There are 12 residues in the CDR3. In DNA form, the CDR3 reads TGTGCCAGCAGCGTAGACCAAGAGACCCAGTACTTC. Translated: CASSVDQETQYF.

This chain uses TRBV28 with TRBJ1-4, with 7 bases lining up with TRBD1. Germline V lookup: CDR1 MDHEN, CDR2 SYDVKM. This CDR3 region has 16 residues. The ends lost 8 bases at V and 4 bases at J; junction bases unmatched: 13. The DNA for the CDR3 is TGTGCCAGCGGCGGACAGGCATCCAGCGGTAATGAAAAACTGTTTTTT. Translated, it gives CASGGQASSGNEKLFF.

This chain links TRBV5-4 with TRBJ2-1, with TRBD2 matching 7 bases. Trimming cost V 4 bases and J 2 bases; bases outside gene matches: 9. The germline V gene has CDR1 SGHNT and CDR2 YYREEE (reference sequence). The CDR3 has 16 residues. CDR3 in amino acids: CASSQALLAAYNEQFF. The CDR3 bases are TGTGCCAGCAGCCAAGCCCTCCTAGCGGCCTACAATGAGCAGTTCTTC.

The rearrangement links TRBV6-1 to TRBJ1-1, with D tentatively TRBD1 (6 bases). The V gene lost 6 bases and the J gene lost 0 bases, with 11 bases spanning the gap. This CDR3 region has 14 residues. CDR1 is MNHNS, CDR2 SASEGT, per germline. The CDR3 DNA sequence: TGTGCCAGCAGCGGACAGCCCATGAACACTGAAGCTTTCTTT. As protein: CASSGQPMNTEAFF.

This chain joins TRBV12-5 and TRBJ1-1; D gene unclear. The CDR3 runs to 12 residues. Trimming stripped 1 base from V and 3 bases from J, with 3 bases between. Germline V CDR1 and CDR2: LGHNT, FRNRAP. The CDR3 protein is CASGLAYTEAFF. The CDR3 nucleotides read TGTGCTAGTGGTTTGGCTTACACTGAAGCTTTCTTT. The variable domain in full, completed from reference TRBV12-5 and TRBJ1-1, reads DARVTQTPRHKVTEMGQEVTMRCQPILGHNTVFWYRQTMMQGLELLAYFRNRAPLDDSGMPKDRFSAEMPDATLATLKIQPSEPRDSAVYFCASGLAYTEAFFGQGTRLTVV.

This chain links TRBV15 with TRBJ2-3; 11 positions agree with TRBD2. V shed 3 bases and J 2 bases; nucleotides not matched to a gene: 7. From germline, CDR1 is LNHNV and CDR2 YYDKDF (reference sequence). This CDR3 region has 17 residues. The CDR3: CATSREGTSGITDTQYF. CDR3 in DNA: TGTGCCACCAGCAGGGAGGGGACTAGCGGAATCACAGATACGCAGTATTTT.

The chain is built from TRBV28 and TRBJ1-1; D might be TRBD1 (5 bases). CDR3 length equals 13 residues. Germline V lookup: CDR1 MDHEN, CDR2 SYDVKM. The ends were cut back, 8 bases at V and 8 bases at J, with 18 bases in the middle. The CDR3: CASYNVGRGEAFF. Written as DNA, the CDR3 is TGTGCCAGCTATAATGTTGGGCGGGGGGAAGCTTTCTTT.

V usage is TRBV28 and J usage is TRBJ2-5; 12 bases line up with TRBD2. Per germline, CDR1 MDHEN and CDR2 SYDVKM. V shed 6 bases and J 3 bases; nucleotides not matched to a gene: 8. The CDR3 runs 16 residues. The CDR3 nucleotides are TGTGCCAGCAGGTGGCGGAGACTAGCGGGAGAAGAGACCCAGTACTTC. Its translation: CASRWRRLAGEETQYF.

Here the CDR3 DNA reads TGTGCCAGCTCATCGACAGGGGAGTTTAGGCCCCAGCATTTT. Its translation: CASSSTGEFRPQHF. The chain combines TRBV18 with TRBJ1-5; TRBD1 matches 8 bases. Looked up from germline, CDR1 is KGHSH and CDR2 is LQKENI. V was pared by 5 bases and J by 9 bases, with 9 bases of the junction left unmatched. The CDR3 is 14 residues long.

This clone was seen just once. This sequence joins TRBV27 and TRBJ2-3; 7 bases fit TRBD1. CDR3 length equals 14 residues. Germline lookup yields CDR1 MNHEY and CDR2 SMNVEV (reference sequence). After removal of 1 base from V and 3 bases from J, the junction contained 1 base not matched to a gene. This CDR3 reads CASSLLDRTDTQYF. CDR3 nucleotides: TGTGCCAGCAGTTTATTGGACAGGACAGATACGCAGTATTTT.

This clone was seen only a few times. V is TRBV10-3 and J is TRBJ1-5; 12 bases fit TRBD1. J lost 5 bases, V lost 6 bases, and 5 bases had no gene match. Per germline, CDR1 ENHRY and CDR2 SYGVKD. The CDR3 length is 15 residues. CDR3 amino acids: CAIRGTGGGDQPQHF. CDR3 nucleotide sequence: TGTGCCATCAGAGGGACAGGGGGCGGAGATCAGCCCCAGCATTTT.

The J gene is TRBJ1-2, the V gene TRBV7-3; D is uncertain. Per germline, CDR1 SGHTA and CDR2 FQGTGA. This CDR3 contains 13 residues. V shed 5 bases and J shed 4 bases, with 11 bases lying between them. The CDR3 loop reads CASSIGRIYGYTF. DNA of the CDR3: TGTGCCAGCAGCATCGGACGGATCTATGGCTACACCTTC.

The CDR3 here is CASSRTGFDYGYTF. CDR3 DNA sequence: TGTGCCAGCAGTCGGACGGGCTTTGACTATGGCTACACCTTC. The chain combines TRBV28 with TRBJ1-2; no clear D. The germline gives CDR1 MDHEN, CDR2 SYDVKM. Deletions cut 5 bases from V and 3 bases from J, with 13 bases between. The CDR3 loop spans 14 amino acids.

The gene calls are TRBV5-1 and TRBJ2-3; 13 bases are a match to TRBD2. V shed 4 bases, J shed 3 bases, and the junction held 14 bases outside the gene matches. The CDR3 is 19 residues long. CDR1 is SGHRS and CDR2 is YFSETQ in the germline V gene. This CDR3 is CASSQGLAGSWGWTDTQYF. The CDR3 DNA sequence: TGCGCCAGCAGCCAGGGACTAGCGGGGAGTTGGGGCTGGACAGATACGCAGTATTTT.

The chain recombines TRBV7-2 with TRBJ2-7; the D call may be TRBD1 or TRBD2 (5 bases each). Germline loops: CDR1 SGHTA, CDR2 FQGNSA. Trimming took 7 bases from V and 0 from J, leaving 16 bases between them. This CDR3 is built from 15 residues. This chain's CDR3 is CASTQQAGGSYEQYF. CDR3 in DNA: TGTGCCAGCACCCAACAGGCGGGTGGCTCCTACGAGCAGTACTTC. Variable domain in full (rest from reference TRBV7-2 and TRBJ2-7): GAGVSQSPSNKVTEKGKDVELRCDPISGHTALYWYRQSLGQGLEFLIYFQGNSAPDKSGLPSDRFSAERTGGSVSTLTIQRTQQEDSAVYLCASTQQAGGSYEQYFGPGTRLTVT.

The chain couples TRBV9 to TRBJ2-2; D remains ambiguous. Between the trimmed V and J ends, which lost 1 base and 6 bases, there was a span of 10 bases. The CDR3 runs 14 residues. The germline CDR1 and CDR2 sequences are SGDLS and YYNGEE. CDR3 amino acids: CASSVYSRSGELFF. As DNA, the CDR3 is TGTGCCAGCAGCGTATATTCGCGTTCCGGGGAGCTGTTTTTT. The variable domain in full, with the rest retrieved from reference TRBV9 and TRBJ2-2, is DSGVTQTPKHLITATGQRVTLRCSPRSGDLSVYWYQQSLDQGLQFLIQYYNGEERAKGNILERFSAQQFPDLHSELNLSSLELGDSALYFCASSVYSRSGELFFGEGSRLTVL.

The chain joins TRBV7-2 to TRBJ2-1; 11 bases match TRBD2. Germline CDR1 and CDR2: SGHTA and FQGNSA. Unmatched junction bases numbered 6, after V lost 1 base and J lost 7 bases. This CDR3 comprises 16 residues. The CDR3 loop is CASSLVPLAGVNEQFF. Written as DNA, the CDR3 is TGTGCCAGCAGCTTAGTCCCACTAGCGGGAGTAAATGAGCAGTTCTTC.

CDR3 in DNA: TGTGCCAGCTCACCCCTGGGTCCTCCGAACACCGGGGAGCTGTTTTTT. Its protein is CASSPLGPPNTGELFF. The rearrangement uses TRBV18 and TRBJ2-2, with no clear D. Germline CDR1 is KGHSH and CDR2 is LQKENI. CDR3 size: 16 residues. Trimming left V 3 bases short and J 0 bases short, with 11 bases between.

This chain links TRBV28 with TRBJ2-7; D remains unclear. The CDR3 length is 13 residues. Germline V lookup: CDR1 MDHEN, CDR2 SYDVKM. Trimming took off 6 bases at V and 3 bases at J, with 12 bases between the two ends. The CDR3 loop is CASSPPPIYEQYF. The CDR3 nucleotides are TGTGCCAGCAGCCCCCCGCCGATCTACGAGCAGTACTTC.

J is TRBJ2-2 and V is TRBV6-6; D gene ambiguous. Trimming left V 4 bases short and J 6 bases short, with 12 bases between. The germline V gene encodes CDR1 MNHNY and CDR2 SVGAGI (reference sequence). This CDR3 is 14 amino acids long. The CDR3 DNA reads TGTGCCAGCAGTTCCCGAAGTTTGTCCGGGGAGCTGTTTTTT. The encoded protein is CASSSRSLSGELFF.

This chain uses TRBV28 with TRBJ2-2; a weak D match, TRBD2 (5 bases). Trimming took off 6 bases at V and 4 bases at J, with 12 bases between the two ends. Per germline, CDR1 MDHEN and CDR2 SYDVKM. The CDR3 covers 14 residues. The DNA of the CDR3 is TGTGCCAGCAGGAGGCGGGCGGGCACCGGGGAGCTGTTTTTT. Protein: CASRRRAGTGELFF.

V gene TRBV30 combines with J gene TRBJ1-3; no clear D. Trimming removed 5 bases from V and 0 bases from J, with 8 bases in between. The germline gives CDR1 GTSNPN, CDR2 SVGIG (reference sequence). The CDR3 totals 13 residues. The CDR3 region has the DNA TGTGCCTGGCGGGCTCACTCTGGAAACACCATATATTTT. Encoded protein: CAWRAHSGNTIYF.